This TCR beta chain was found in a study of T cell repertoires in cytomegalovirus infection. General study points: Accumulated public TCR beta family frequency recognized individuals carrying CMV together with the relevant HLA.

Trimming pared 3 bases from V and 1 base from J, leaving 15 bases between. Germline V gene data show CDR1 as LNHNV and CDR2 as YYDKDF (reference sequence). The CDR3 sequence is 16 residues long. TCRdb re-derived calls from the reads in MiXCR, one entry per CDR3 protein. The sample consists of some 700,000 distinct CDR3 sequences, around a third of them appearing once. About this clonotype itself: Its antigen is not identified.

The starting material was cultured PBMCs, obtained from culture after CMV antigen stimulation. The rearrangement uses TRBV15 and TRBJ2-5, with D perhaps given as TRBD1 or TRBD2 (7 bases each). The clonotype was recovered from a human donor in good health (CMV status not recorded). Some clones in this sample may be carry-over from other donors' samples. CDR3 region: CATSRGGTDIQETQYF. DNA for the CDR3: TGTGCCACCAGCAGGGGAGGGACAGACATCCAAGAGACCCAGTACTTC.